The 13 T cell receptor beta chains in this list originate from one sample, sequenced in a study of T cells in Graves' hyperthyroidism and ophthalmopathy. Researchers took RNA transcripts and amplified the TCR beta CDR3 regions from them. HTBI primers drove first-round RT-PCR of the TCR CDR3. One entry per CDR3 protein results from TCRdb running MiXCR on the multiplex PCR reads. This repertoire shows some 250,000 distinct CDR3 sequences, 14% to 15% found once; its top ten account for less than 15%. Sequences were obtained from blood. The source is a woman aged 40 to 55 with Graves' hyperthyroidism that later progressed to Graves' ophthalmopathy.

This clonotype turned up a few times. This chain uses TRBV4-1 with TRBJ2-1; the D gene is possibly TRBD1 (7 bases). CDR1 is MGHRA and CDR2 is YSYEKL in the germline V gene. With 0 bases removed from V and 4 bases from J, the gap between germline ends came to 13 bases. CDR3 length: 16 residues. The CDR3 sequence: CASSQDRPGGYNEQFF. CDR3 nucleotides: TGCGCCAGCAGCCAAGATAGGCCAGGGGGGTACAATGAGCAGTTCTTC.

The chain couples TRBV6-1 to TRBJ2-6, with no clear D. There are 15 residues in the CDR3. CDR1 and CDR2 (germline): MNHNS, SASEGT. The ends were cut back, 3 bases at V and 0 bases at J, with 6 bases in the middle. The CDR3 region has the DNA TGTGCCAGCAGTGACAGGCTCTCTGGGGCCAACGTCCTGACTTTC. Its protein is CASSDRLSGANVLTF.

In this sample, this clonotype turned up many times. The V gene is TRBV18, the J gene TRBJ2-7, with TRBD2 matching over 9 bases. The trim removed 3 bases at V and 2 bases at J, leaving 11 bases unmatched. This CDR3 is 17 amino acids long. The germline CDR1 and CDR2 sequences are KGHSH and LQKENI. Written as DNA, the CDR3 is TGTGCCAGCTCACCTAGCGGGAGAGGGGATCGGGCCTACGAGCAGTACTTC. It encodes CASSPSGRGDRAYEQYF.

The sample holds a few counts of this clonotype. This chain links TRBV19 with TRBJ2-3; TRBD1 might be the D (5 bases). Germline-derived CDR1 and CDR2 are LNHDA and SQIVND (reference sequence). Between the trimmed V and J ends, which lost 6 bases and 2 bases, there was a span of 12 bases. The CDR3 has 14 amino acids. This CDR3 is CASRRTYTTDTQYF. The CDR3 coding sequence is TGTGCCAGTAGGCGGACATATACCACAGATACGCAGTATTTT.

The gene calls are TRBV29-1 and TRBJ2-3; D perhaps matches TRBD2 (6 bases). Germline V gene data show CDR1 as SQVTM and CDR2 as ANQGSEA. Trimming took 6 bases from V and 6 from J, leaving 28 bases between them. CDR3 length equals 17 residues. CDR3 sequence: CSVHGLWGTPKADTQYF. In DNA, the CDR3 is TGCAGCGTCCATGGCCTCTGGGGGACTCCAAAGGCCGATACGCAGTATTTT.

This clonotype was observed at least ten times. The CDR3 protein is CASSVEWTSGRGDTQYF. CDR3 coding DNA: TGTGCCAGCAGCGTAGAGTGGACTAGCGGGAGAGGAGATACGCAGTATTTT. The J gene is TRBJ2-3, the V gene TRBV9; 13 bases match TRBD2. CDR1 and CDR2 from the germline V gene are SGDLS and YYNGEE. J was trimmed by 5 bases and V by 0 bases; bases with no gene match: 6. The CDR3 has 17 residues.

This clonotype has a count of ten or more. The chain employs TRBV28 and TRBJ1-6; 7 bases line up with TRBD1. This CDR3 contains 15 residues. The V segment lost 5 bases and the J segment 8 bases; nucleotides outside the gene matches: 9. CDR1 is MDHEN, CDR2 SYDVKM, per germline. The CDR3: CASSDTGTADSPLHF. CDR3 bases: TGTGCCAGCAGTGATACCGGGACAGCGGATTCACCCCTCCACTTT.

This chain uses TRBV19 with TRBJ2-1, with D possibly being TRBD2 (6 bases). The length of the CDR3 is 15 residues. Germline loops: CDR1 LNHDA, CDR2 SQIVND (reference sequence). V lost 7 bases to trimming and J lost 6 bases, with 19 bases between them. The CDR3 region has the DNA TGTGCCAGTAAATGGGGTAGCGGACCCCCCAATGAGCAGTTCTTC. Residues: CASKWGSGPPNEQFF.

V and J are TRBV6-5 and TRBJ2-2; 10 bases match TRBD1. The trim removed 1 base at V and 3 bases at J, leaving 2 bases unmatched. The germline gives CDR1 MNHEY, CDR2 SVGAGI. This CDR3 has 16 residues. The CDR3 bases are TGTGCCAGCAGTTACTGGGGGACAGGGGACACCGGGGAGCTGTTTTTT. It codes for CASSYWGTGDTGELFF.

V usage is TRBV30 and J usage is TRBJ1-3; no definite D call. The CDR3 extends over 11 amino acids. Germline V gives CDR1 GTSNPN, CDR2 SVGIG (reference sequence). The ends were cut back, 2 bases at V and 4 bases at J, with 3 bases in the middle. The CDR3 reads CAWSIGNTIYF. CDR3 DNA: TGTGCCTGGAGTATAGGAAACACCATATATTTT.

This clonotype has a count of ten or more. The V gene is TRBV28, the J gene TRBJ2-7; 12 bases align to TRBD2. Germline CDR1 and CDR2: MDHEN and SYDVKM. Losses at the gene ends were 5 bases for V and 2 bases for J; bases not matched to a gene: 4. The CDR3 sequence is 15 residues long. CDR3 coding DNA: TGTGCCAGCAGTCCCCTAGCGGGAGGGCCCTACGAGCAGTACTTC. This encodes CASSPLAGGPYEQYF.

The V call is TRBV19, the J call TRBJ2-1, with 9 bases fitting TRBD2. The CDR3 totals 18 residues. Per the germline V gene, CDR1 is LNHDA and CDR2 is SQIVND (reference sequence). The V and J ends lost 1 base and 4 bases, in that order; junction bases with no gene match: 11. The chain's CDR3 is CASSIAGSGRPLYNEQFF. CDR3 DNA: TGTGCCAGTAGTATAGCGGGTAGCGGGAGACCCCTTTACAATGAGCAGTTCTTC. The whole variable domain, remainder taken from reference TRBV19 and TRBJ2-1, is DGGITQSPKYLFRKEGQNVTLSCEQNLNHDAMYWYRQDPGQGLRLIYYSQIVNDFQKGDIAEGYSVSREKKESFPLTVTSAQKNPTAFYLCASSIAGSGRPLYNEQFFGPGTRLTVL.

This clonotype was seen a single time. This sequence may be a read error, since a much larger clone differs from it by one base. The CDR3 DNA reads as TGTGCCACCCCGGGCCAGGGGGTCGACGAGCAGTACTTC. It specifies CATPGQGVDEQYF. This chain uses TRBV10-3 with TRBJ2-7; 7 bases are shared with TRBD1. Germline values: CDR1 ENHRY, CDR2 SYGVKD. This CDR3 is 13 amino acids long. J gave up 5 bases and V 10 bases, and 11 bases lay outside the gene matches.